The clone carrying this T cell receptor (beta chain) was seen a handful of times. TCRdb keeps only in-frame clones here, not all; method: immunoSEQ multiplex PCR. The data hold around 21,000 clones, with about 80% observed a single time. Stated time point: peripheral blood 6 weeks after treatment start. The data belong to a study of PD-L1 blockade in urothelial cancer. CDR3 length: 15 residues. Germline CDR1 reads MNHNS; CDR2 reads SASEGT. J gave up 4 bases and V 4 bases, and 6 bases lay outside the gene matches. The sample was PBMCs, taken around atezolizumab (anti-PD-L1) treatment. This receptor was obtained from a man aged 50 to 60 with urothelial cancer. The V call is TRBV6-1, the J call TRBJ1-1, with 10 bases aligning to TRBD1. CDR3 region: CASSGRTGGSTEAFF. In DNA, the CDR3 is TGTGCCAGCAGTGGGCGGACAGGGGGAAGCACTGAAGCTTTCTTT.